This is a list of T cell receptor beta chains from one sample in a study of beta chain features in type 1 diabetes. Only in-frame clones appear in the TCRdb table, and some are missing; sequencing was by immunoSEQ multiplex PCR. The repertoire holds 95,000 to 150,000 clones, around 15% seen once, with 2% to 3% in the top ten. The material sequenced was central memory CD4+ T cells from blood. The source of these receptors is a man younger than 40 with type 1 diabetes. Both conserved end residues are part of each CDR3. A clone size is listed for some rows: how often the clone was seen (once, few, many), or a class if it is expanded.

J gene: TRBJ2-7
clone size: NA
V gene: TRBV4-3
CDR3 protein: CASSQEVARSGGTYEQYF

J gene: TRBJ2-3
clone size: NA
V gene: TRBV19
CDR3 protein: CASRRGGPGTDTQYF

J gene: TRBJ2-5
clone size: few
V gene: TRBV7-2
CDR3 protein: CASSAGQDSGETQYF

J gene: TRBJ1-5
clone size: NA
V gene: TRBV18
CDR3 protein: CASSPVRGGNQPQHF

J gene: TRBJ2-7
clone size: NA
V gene: TRBV7-9
CDR3 protein: CASSLRQGSYEQYF

J gene: TRBJ2-7
clone size: few
V gene: TRBV4-3
CDR3 protein: CASSQEGVTKQYF

J gene: TRBJ1-2
clone size: NA
V gene: TRBV13
CDR3 protein: CASSSVRGPNYGYTF

J gene: TRBJ2-7
clone size: many
V gene: TRBV25-1
CDR3 protein: CASEGQGNSYEQYF

J gene: TRBJ1-5
clone size: NA
V gene: TRBV19
CDR3 protein: CASSMALVASNQPQHF

J gene: TRBJ2-7
clone size: few
V gene: TRBV18
CDR3 protein: CASSPQSGTGLAEQYF

J gene: TRBJ2-5
clone size: many
V gene: TRBV4-3
CDR3 protein: CASSPGQGLGKETQYF

J gene: TRBJ2-2
clone size: NA
V gene: TRBV7-9
CDR3 protein: CASSPDRANTGELFF

J gene: TRBJ2-4
clone size: NA
V gene: TRBV18
CDR3 protein: CASSPPGLLAKNIQYF

J gene: TRBJ2-7
clone size: many
V gene: TRBV30
CDR3 protein: CAWLTGNEQYF

J gene: TRBJ1-6
clone size: NA
V gene: TRBV2
CDR3 protein: CASSERPHSPLHF

J gene: TRBJ1-1
clone size: NA
V gene: TRBV9
CDR3 protein: CASSVSPGSTEAFF

J gene: TRBJ2-3
clone size: few
V gene: TRBV7-9
CDR3 protein: CASRAPGTDTQYF